These 28 T cell receptor beta chains share one sample of origin, sequenced in a study of tumor-infiltrating lymphocytes in localized non-small cell lung cancer. This table comes from immunoSEQ multiplex PCR, and its TCRdb copy is limited to in-frame clones, with some not included. The top ten hold about 5.8% of the sample, which has about 9,300 clones, roughly 80% seen once. The sequencing sample was made of uninvolved lung tissue not adjacent to the tumor. The receptors originated from a human donor with non-small cell lung cancer.

The chain uses TRBV5-6 and TRBJ2-3; TRBD2 agrees at 11 bases. CDR3 size: 16 residues. V shed 3 bases and J 0 bases; nucleotides not matched to a gene: 3. Germline CDR1 is SGHDT and CDR2 is YYEEEE. This CDR3 is CASSSGLAESTDTQYF. The CDR3 region has the DNA TGTGCCAGCAGCTCGGGACTAGCGGAGAGCACAGATACGCAGTATTTT.

This sequence joins TRBV10-1 and TRBJ2-1; 7 nucleotides line up with TRBD2. The CDR3 is 14 amino acids. Germline loops: CDR1 WNHNN, CDR2 SYGVQD (reference sequence). V gave up 0 bases and J gave up 6 bases; unmatched junction bases: 2. The CDR3 sequence is CASSESLAANEQFF. The CDR3, as DNA: TGCGCCAGCAGTGAGTCTCTAGCGGCCAATGAGCAGTTCTTC.

V usage is TRBV9 and J usage is TRBJ2-7; possible D gene TRBD2, 6 bases. In germline, CDR1 is SGDLS, CDR2 YYNGEE. CDR3 size: 16 residues. V was pared by 0 bases and J by 2 bases, with 15 bases between. CDR3 amino acids: CASSVALVADAYEQYF. The CDR3 region has the DNA TGTGCCAGCAGCGTAGCTCTGGTAGCGGACGCCTACGAGCAGTACTTC.

The chain couples TRBV6-5 to TRBJ1-2, with D possibly matching TRBD1 (5 bases). V was pared by 0 bases and J by 8 bases, with 13 bases between. The CDR3 is made up of 14 amino acids. Germline loops: CDR1 MNHEY, CDR2 SVGAGI. The chain's CDR3 is CASSYSPTGGGYTF. The CDR3 DNA follows: TGTGCCAGCAGTTACTCCCCCACAGGAGGGGGCTACACCTTC.

This chain uses TRBV2 with TRBJ1-5, with D possibly being TRBD1 (6 bases). Trimming shortened V by 7 bases and J by 5 bases, and 9 bases separated the two germline ends. CDR1 and CDR2 (germline): SNHLY, FYNNEI. This CDR3 has 12 amino acids. This CDR3 is CASTRGDQPQHF. In DNA, the CDR3 is TGTGCCAGCACCAGGGGTGATCAGCCCCAGCATTTT. Full variable domain (missing parts from reference TRBV2 and TRBJ1-5): EPEVTQTPSHQVTQMGQEVILRCVPISNHLYFYWYRQILGQKVEFLVSFYNNEISEKSEIFDDQFSVERPDGSNFTLKIRSTKLEDSAMYFCASTRGDQPQHFGDGTRLSIL.

This clone has just a few counts. The chain recombines TRBV7-3 with TRBJ2-7; 9 bases are shared with TRBD1. Germline CDR1 and CDR2: SGHTA and FQGTGA. The CDR3 covers 15 residues. J lost 6 bases, V lost 1 base, and 7 bases had no gene match. The CDR3 nucleotides are TGTGCCAGCAGCTTAATGGGACAGGGAACTGGCGAGCAGTACTTC. Translated, it gives CASSLMGQGTGEQYF.

The CDR3 DNA is TGTGCCAGCAGTGAACTTGCTGGCCCTTATGGCTACACCTTC. It yields the protein CASSELAGPYGYTF. The chain uses TRBV6-4 and TRBJ1-2; D gene unclear. The CDR3 has 14 residues. Germline assignment: CDR1 MRHNA and CDR2 SNTAGT. Between the trimmed V and J ends, which lost 3 bases and 5 bases, there was a span of 13 bases.

This chain connects TRBV2 to TRBJ2-3; D might be TRBD1 (7 bases). V gave up 4 bases and J gave up 0 bases, with 11 bases separating them. The CDR3 is made up of 15 amino acids. CDR1 is SNHLY, CDR2 FYNNEI, per germline. The CDR3: CASSGQGLSTDTQYF. The CDR3, as DNA: TGTGCCAGCAGTGGACAGGGACTTAGCACAGATACGCAGTATTTT.

This clone was detected only a few times. This chain links TRBV5-1 with TRBJ2-3, with D possibly matching TRBD2 (6 bases). Trimming cost V 7 bases and J 3 bases, with 18 bases left between them. The CDR3 runs to 15 residues. CDR1 and CDR2 (germline): SGHRS, YFSETQ. CDR3 coding DNA: TGCGCCAGCGGCTCACGCGGGACGGGTACAGATACGCAGTATTTT. Translated, it gives CASGSRGTGTDTQYF.

The CDR3 sequence: CASSASSGTAGTQYF. For the CDR3, the DNA is TGTGCCAGCAGTGCTTCTAGCGGGACTGCCGGTACGCAGTATTTT. V and J are TRBV2 and TRBJ2-3, with TRBD2 identical over 9 bases. The germline gives CDR1 SNHLY, CDR2 FYNNEI. J was trimmed by 8 bases and V by 4 bases; bases with no gene match: 10. There are 15 residues in the CDR3.

The genes are TRBV30 and TRBJ1-2, with TRBD1 matching over 7 bases. The CDR3 totals 14 residues. Trimming removed 0 bases from V and 0 bases from J; junction bases left unmatched: 1. The germline V gene has CDR1 GTSNPN and CDR2 SVGIG (reference sequence). Here the CDR3 reads CAWSVGQANYGYTF. CDR3 nucleotides: TGTGCCTGGAGTGTAGGACAGGCTAACTATGGCTACACCTTC.

The chain joins TRBV28 to TRBJ2-1, with TRBD2 identical over 10 bases. Trimming cost V 4 bases and J 7 bases; bases outside gene matches: 13. The germline V gene has CDR1 MDHEN and CDR2 SYDVKM. CDR3 length: 17 amino acids. Here the CDR3 reads CASSSYYSGRSVNEQFF. The CDR3 coding sequence is TGTGCCAGCAGTTCCTACTATAGCGGGAGGAGTGTGAATGAGCAGTTCTTC.

The chain couples TRBV29-1 to TRBJ2-7; 7 bases line up with TRBD1. The CDR3 is 12 amino acids. V trimming: 7 bases; J trimming: 3 bases; junction bases outside the gene matches: 6. Germline-derived CDR1 and CDR2 are SQVTM and ANQGSEA. The CDR3 DNA reads as TGCAGCGGCCGGGACAGAAGCTACGAGCAGTACTTC. This encodes CSGRDRSYEQYF.

The V gene is TRBV2, the J gene TRBJ2-6, with a possible D match to TRBD1 (5 bases). The CDR3 runs 18 residues. Germline loops: CDR1 SNHLY, CDR2 FYNNEI. Deletions cut 1 base from V and 1 base from J, with 14 bases between. The CDR3 loop reads CASSEVVQGWSGANVLTF. CDR3 nucleotides: TGTGCCAGCAGTGAAGTGGTGCAGGGATGGTCTGGGGCCAACGTCCTGACTTTC.

This chain links TRBV2 with TRBJ2-1; 7 bases are shared with TRBD1. CDR1 is SNHLY, CDR2 FYNNEI, per germline. V lost 8 bases, J lost 9 bases, and 10 bases stayed unmatched. CDR3 length: 13 residues. CDR3 region: CASGASGGGEQFF. The CDR3 DNA reads TGTGCCAGCGGAGCGTCAGGGGGTGGTGAGCAGTTCTTC.

This clone was counted a few times. This rearrangement joins TRBV7-3 to TRBJ2-2, with no clear D. Germline V gene data show CDR1 as SGHTA and CDR2 as FQGTGA. V was cut by 5 bases and J by 6 bases, with 10 bases left in between. This CDR3 region has 13 residues. CDR3 sequence (DNA): TGTGCCAGCAGCCCCCTCTTCGCCGGGGAGCTGTTTTTT. Residues: CASSPLFAGELFF.

The V and J genes are TRBV9 and TRBJ2-7, with unresolved D. V lost 6 bases and J lost 3, with 7 bases in between. The V gene's germline CDR1 is SGDLS and CDR2 YYNGEE. The CDR3 is made up of 11 amino acids. The CDR3 region has the DNA TGTGCCAGCATTCCCGTCTACGAGCAGTACTTC. Protein product: CASIPVYEQYF.

The chain has TRBV6-1 and TRBJ2-7, with 15 nucleotides matching TRBD2. J gave up 5 bases and V 6 bases, and 5 bases lay outside the gene matches. The CDR3 extends over 15 amino acids. Germline CDR1 is MNHNS and CDR2 is SASEGT. The CDR3 bases are TGTGCCAGCAGCGGGACTAGCGGGAGGCCTAACGAGCAGTACTTC. It encodes CASSGTSGRPNEQYF.

This clone was counted a few times. This chain connects TRBV7-9 to TRBJ2-1, with 7 bases identical to TRBD1. Germline trimming cut 4 bases from V and 3 bases from J; bases unmatched to any gene: 6. Germline-derived CDR1 and CDR2 are SEHNR and FQNEAQ (reference sequence). The CDR3 runs to 15 residues. This chain's CDR3 is CASSYRQGYYNEQFF. CDR3 DNA: TGTGCCAGCAGCTACAGACAGGGCTACTACAATGAGCAGTTCTTC.

The V gene is TRBV19, the J gene TRBJ2-3; D perhaps matches TRBD2 (6 bases). There are 15 residues in the CDR3. Per the germline V gene, CDR1 is LNHDA and CDR2 is SQIVND (reference sequence). Trimming shortened V by 3 bases and J by 4 bases, and 14 bases separated the two germline ends. The CDR3 DNA reads TGTGCCAGTAGTATTTCGACTAGGCGGGCAGATACGCAGTATTTT. It translates to CASSISTRRADTQYF.

The chain is built from TRBV2 and TRBJ2-6; D unresolved. The germline gives CDR1 SNHLY, CDR2 FYNNEI. Trimming cost V 6 bases and J 2 bases, with 8 bases left between them. CDR3 length: 14 amino acids. The DNA of the CDR3 is TGTGCCAGCAGCCCTCTAGCTGGGGCCAACGTCCTGACTTTC. This codes for CASSPLAGANVLTF.

The chain is built from TRBV10-3 and TRBJ2-1; TRBD2 matches at 8 bases. The CDR3 sequence is 15 residues long. Germline V gene sequence: CDR1 ENHRY, CDR2 SYGVKD. The V and J ends lost 7 bases and 0 bases, in that order; junction bases with no gene match: 5. CDR3 nucleotides: TGTGCCATCACAGGGAGCGGGAGCTCCTACAATGAGCAGTTCTTC. It encodes CAITGSGSSYNEQFF.

The chain joins TRBV30 to TRBJ1-2; tentatively, D is TRBD1 (6 bases). Between the trimmed V and J ends, which lost 0 bases and 4 bases, there was a span of 15 bases. Per germline, CDR1 GTSNPN and CDR2 SVGIG (reference sequence). The CDR3 contains 15 residues. The CDR3 DNA is TGTGCCTGGAGTGTAGTTCAGGGGCACCTCTATGGCTACACCTTC. It codes for CAWSVVQGHLYGYTF. The whole variable domain, filled in from reference TRBV30 and TRBJ1-2, reads SQTIHQWPATLVQPVGSPLSLECTVEGTSNPNLYWYRQAAGRGLQLLFYSVGIGQISSEVPQNLSASRPQDRQFILSSKKLLLSDSGFYLCAWSVVQGHLYGYTFGSGTRLTVV.

This chain uses TRBV28 with TRBJ2-1; a possible D gene is TRBD2 (5 bases). Germline V gene lookup returns CDR1 MDHEN and CDR2 SYDVKM. Trimming stripped 1 base from V and 4 bases from J, with 8 bases between. The CDR3 has 14 amino acids. The CDR3 loop reads CASSLSTGYNEQFF. Written as DNA, the CDR3 is TGTGCCAGCAGTTTATCTACGGGATACAATGAGCAGTTCTTC.

V is TRBV6-5 and J is TRBJ1-3; D not certain. Per the germline V gene, CDR1 is MNHEY and CDR2 is SVGAGI. Trimming removed 6 bases from V and 0 bases from J, with 12 bases in between. There are 15 residues in the CDR3. CDR3 region: CASSLDGGSGNTIYF. CDR3 nucleotide sequence: TGTGCCAGCAGCCTGGACGGTGGCTCTGGAAACACCATATATTTT.

This clone was seen a few times. The V call is TRBV18, the J call TRBJ1-1, with D uncertain. CDR3 length: 13 residues. The germline gives CDR1 KGHSH, CDR2 LQKENI. Trimming shortened V by 2 bases and J by 1 base, and 5 bases separated the two germline ends. The CDR3 bases are TGTGCCAGCTCACCAAGTCAGAACACTGAAGCTTTCTTT. It yields the protein CASSPSQNTEAFF.

The CDR3 loop is CSVETRVRTDTQYF. The CDR3 nucleotides read TGCAGCGTTGAAACCCGGGTCCGGACAGATACGCAGTATTTT. The chain links TRBV29-1 to TRBJ2-3; D remains unclear. This CDR3 has 14 residues. V lost 2 bases and J lost 3, with 12 bases in between. Per germline, CDR1 SQVTM and CDR2 ANQGSEA.

This clone has only a few counts. This chain's CDR3 is CATKDLLGGAEPQHF. In DNA, the CDR3 is TGTGCCACCAAAGACCTTCTCGGGGGAGCGGAGCCCCAGCATTTT. The chain carries TRBV19 and TRBJ1-5; D is perhaps TRBD1 (5 bases). The CDR3 is 15 amino acids. Germline V gene data show CDR1 as LNHDA and CDR2 as SQIVND (reference sequence). Trimming shortened V by 10 bases and J by 8 bases, and 24 bases separated the two germline ends.